This T cell receptor beta chain was identified in a study of beta chain features in type 1 diabetes. Study outcomes and limitations: Relative to healthy donors, patients appeared to have naive, central memory and Treg TCRB repertoires that were more similar. A potential PCR bias toward shorter templates would be equal in patient and control samples.

Purity (above 95%) was reached by all sorted populations. The CDR3 sequence is 16 residues long. V dropped 5 bases and J dropped 3 bases, with 20 bases sitting between them. Looked up from germline, CDR1 is KGHSH and CDR2 is LQKENI. This clone was counted a few times. What it binds is unknown. The authors reverse transcribed all of the isolated RNA, so sequencing captured expressed TCRB transcripts. Samples of naive, central memory and regulatory T cells yielded a mean of about 3.9 million reads. Only in-frame clones appear in the TCRdb table, and some are missing; sequencing was by immunoSEQ multiplex PCR. The table shows under 250,000 clones, with about 11% occurring only once.

The V gene is TRBV18, the J gene TRBJ2-7, with D perhaps TRBD2 (5 bases). Sequencing was performed on central memory CD4+ T cells from blood. The clonotype comes from a man aged 18 to 35 in good health. The CDR3 sequence: CASSSGRIKDNYEQYF. As DNA, the CDR3 is TGTGCCAGCTCAAGCGGCAGAATAAAAGACAACTACGAGCAGTACTTC.